This T cell receptor beta chain derives from a study of somatic mutations in cytotoxic T cells in rheumatoid arthritis. Overall study context: No treatment had yet been given when patient blood (less than 31 ml EDTA) was drawn, right after diagnosis. General study results and limits: Which antigens the expanded CD8+ clones targeted was unknown. Statistically, CD8+ T-cell clonality was not significantly distinct between individuals with rheumatoid arthritis and age-matched healthy controls.

Repertoires were generated with immunoSEQ multiplex PCR, while TCRdb's copy carries only in-frame clones and drops some. The table has approximately 13,000 clones, 74% seen once. Remarks on this clone: The antigen is unknown.

The receptor was isolated from an adult with rheumatoid arthritis. The sample taken for sequencing was CD8+ T cells sorted from blood.

The CDR3 sequence: CASSLRALNTEAFF. The CDR3 DNA reads as TGTGCCAGCAGCTTACGCGCACTGAACACTGAAGCTTTCTTT. J is TRBJ1-1 and V is TRBV7-8; D is undetermined. CDR3 length: 14 amino acids. V lost 2 bases, J lost 0 bases, and 7 bases lay in between. Germline V gives CDR1 SGHVS, CDR2 FQNEAQ.